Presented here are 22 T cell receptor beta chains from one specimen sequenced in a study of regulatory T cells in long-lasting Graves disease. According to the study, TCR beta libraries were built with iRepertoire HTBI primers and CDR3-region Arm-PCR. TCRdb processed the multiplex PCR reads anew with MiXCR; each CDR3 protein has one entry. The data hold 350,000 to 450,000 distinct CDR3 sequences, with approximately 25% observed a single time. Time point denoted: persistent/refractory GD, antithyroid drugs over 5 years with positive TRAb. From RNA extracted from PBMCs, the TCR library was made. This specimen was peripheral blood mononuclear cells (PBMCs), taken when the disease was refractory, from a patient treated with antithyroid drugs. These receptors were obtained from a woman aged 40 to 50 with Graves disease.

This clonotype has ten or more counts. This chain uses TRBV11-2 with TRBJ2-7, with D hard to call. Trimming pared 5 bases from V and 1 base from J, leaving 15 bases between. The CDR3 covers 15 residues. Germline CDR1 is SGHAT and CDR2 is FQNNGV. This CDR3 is CASSPRTDGSYEQYF. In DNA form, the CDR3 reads TGTGCCAGCAGCCCCCGAACCGACGGGTCCTACGAGCAGTACTTC.

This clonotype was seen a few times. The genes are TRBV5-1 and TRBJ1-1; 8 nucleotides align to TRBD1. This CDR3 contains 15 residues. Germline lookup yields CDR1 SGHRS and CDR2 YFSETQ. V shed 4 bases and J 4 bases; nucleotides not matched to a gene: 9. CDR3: CASSPSTGALTEAFF. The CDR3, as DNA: TGCGCCAGCAGCCCGTCGACAGGGGCCCTCACTGAAGCTTTCTTT.

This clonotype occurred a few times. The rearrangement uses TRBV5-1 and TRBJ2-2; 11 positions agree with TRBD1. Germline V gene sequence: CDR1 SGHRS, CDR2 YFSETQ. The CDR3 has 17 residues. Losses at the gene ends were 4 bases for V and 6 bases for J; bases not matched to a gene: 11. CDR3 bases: TGCGCCAGCAGCCCAGGACAGGGGGCGATAATCGCCGGGGAGCTGTTTTTT. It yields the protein CASSPGQGAIIAGELFF.

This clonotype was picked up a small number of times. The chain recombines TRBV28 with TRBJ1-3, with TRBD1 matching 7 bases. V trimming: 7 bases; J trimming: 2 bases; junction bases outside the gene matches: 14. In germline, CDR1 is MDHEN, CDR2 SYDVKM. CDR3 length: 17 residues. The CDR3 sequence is CASKSIVTGLAGNTIYF. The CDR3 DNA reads TGTGCCAGCAAAAGTATCGTGACAGGGTTAGCTGGAAACACCATATATTTT.

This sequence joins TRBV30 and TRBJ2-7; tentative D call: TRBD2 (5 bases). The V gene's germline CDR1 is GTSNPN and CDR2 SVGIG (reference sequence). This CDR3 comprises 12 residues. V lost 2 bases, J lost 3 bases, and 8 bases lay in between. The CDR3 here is CAWSLDYYEQYF. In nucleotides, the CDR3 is TGTGCCTGGAGTCTAGACTACTACGAGCAGTACTTC.

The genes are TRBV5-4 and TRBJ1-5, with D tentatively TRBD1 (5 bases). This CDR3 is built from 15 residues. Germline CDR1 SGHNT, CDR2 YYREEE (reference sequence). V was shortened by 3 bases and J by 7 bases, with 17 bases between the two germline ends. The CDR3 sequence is CASSSGGGWDQPQHF. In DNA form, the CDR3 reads TGTGCCAGCAGCTCCGGGGGAGGTTGGGACCAGCCCCAGCATTTT.

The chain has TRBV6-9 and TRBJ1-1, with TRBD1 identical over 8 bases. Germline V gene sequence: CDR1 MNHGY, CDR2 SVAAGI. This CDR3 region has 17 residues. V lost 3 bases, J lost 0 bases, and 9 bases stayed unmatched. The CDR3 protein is CASSYSDRGLVNTEAFF. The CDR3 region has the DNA TGTGCCAGCAGTTACTCTGACAGGGGTCTGGTGAACACTGAAGCTTTCTTT.

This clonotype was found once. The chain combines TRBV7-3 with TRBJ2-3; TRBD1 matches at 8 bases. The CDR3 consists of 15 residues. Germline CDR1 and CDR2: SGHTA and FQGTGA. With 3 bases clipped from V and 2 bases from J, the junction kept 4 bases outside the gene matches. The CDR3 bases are TGTGCCAGCAGCTTCAGGGGGCCCTTCACAGATACGCAGTATTTT. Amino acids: CASSFRGPFTDTQYF.

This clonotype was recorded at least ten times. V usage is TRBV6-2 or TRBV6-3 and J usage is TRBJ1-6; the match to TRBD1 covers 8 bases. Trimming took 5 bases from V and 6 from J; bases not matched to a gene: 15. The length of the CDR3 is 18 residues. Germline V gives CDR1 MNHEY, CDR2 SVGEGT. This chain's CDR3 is CASSDVINGQGFNSPLHF. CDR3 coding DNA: TGTGCCAGCAGTGACGTAATCAACGGACAGGGATTTAATTCACCCCTCCACTTT.

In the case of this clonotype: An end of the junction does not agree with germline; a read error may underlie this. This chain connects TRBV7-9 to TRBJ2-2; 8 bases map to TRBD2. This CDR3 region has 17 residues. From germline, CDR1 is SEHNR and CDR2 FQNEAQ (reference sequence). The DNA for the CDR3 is TGTGCCAGCAGCTTAGCGCTACTAGCGGACGACACCGGGGAGCTGTCTTTT. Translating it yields CASSLALLADDTGELSF.

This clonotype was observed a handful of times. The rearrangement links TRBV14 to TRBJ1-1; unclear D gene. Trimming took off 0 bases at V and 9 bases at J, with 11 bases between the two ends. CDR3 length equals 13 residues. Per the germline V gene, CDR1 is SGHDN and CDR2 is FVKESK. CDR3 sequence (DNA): TGTGCCAGCAGCCAAGATTGGCAAGCCAAAGCTTTCTTT. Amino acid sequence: CASSQDWQAKAFF.

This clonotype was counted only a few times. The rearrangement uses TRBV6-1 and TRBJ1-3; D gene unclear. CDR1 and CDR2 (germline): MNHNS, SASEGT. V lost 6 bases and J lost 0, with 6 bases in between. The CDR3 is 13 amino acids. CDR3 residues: CASSPNSGNTIYF. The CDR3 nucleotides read TGTGCCAGCAGCCCCAACTCTGGAAACACCATATATTTT.

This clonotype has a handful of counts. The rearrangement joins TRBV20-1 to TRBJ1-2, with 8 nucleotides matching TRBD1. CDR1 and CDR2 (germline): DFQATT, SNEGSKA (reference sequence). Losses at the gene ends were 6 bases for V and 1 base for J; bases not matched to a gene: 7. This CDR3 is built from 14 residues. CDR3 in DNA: TGCAGTGCCATCGACAGGGGACTTAACTATGGCTACACCTTC. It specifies CSAIDRGLNYGYTF.

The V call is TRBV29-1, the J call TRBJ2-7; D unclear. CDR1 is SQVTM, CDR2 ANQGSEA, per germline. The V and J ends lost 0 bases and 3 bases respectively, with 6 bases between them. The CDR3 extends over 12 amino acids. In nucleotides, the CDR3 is TGCAGCGTTGAAGATCTTGTCTACGAGCAGTACTTC. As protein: CSVEDLVYEQYF.

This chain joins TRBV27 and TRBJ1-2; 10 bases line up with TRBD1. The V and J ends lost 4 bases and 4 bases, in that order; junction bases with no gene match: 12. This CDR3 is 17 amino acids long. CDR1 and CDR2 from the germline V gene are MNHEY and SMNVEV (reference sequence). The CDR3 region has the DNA TGTGCCAGCAGTTCCGGGACAGGGGTGATTAAGGGCTATGGCTACACCTTC. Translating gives CASSSGTGVIKGYGYTF.

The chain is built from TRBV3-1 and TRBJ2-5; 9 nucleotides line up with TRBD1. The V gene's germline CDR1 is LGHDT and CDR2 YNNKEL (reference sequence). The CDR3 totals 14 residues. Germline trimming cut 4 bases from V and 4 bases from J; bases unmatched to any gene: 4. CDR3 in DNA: TGTGCCAGCAGCCTACGGACAGGGGCAGAGACCCAGTACTTC. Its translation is CASSLRTGAETQYF.

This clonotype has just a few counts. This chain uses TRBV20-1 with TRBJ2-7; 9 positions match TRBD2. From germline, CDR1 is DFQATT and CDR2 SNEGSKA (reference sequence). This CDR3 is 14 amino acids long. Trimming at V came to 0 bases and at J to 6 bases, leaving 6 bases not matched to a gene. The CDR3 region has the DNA TGCAGTGCTAGAGATATAAGGACTAGCGCCGAGCAGTACTTC. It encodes CSARDIRTSAEQYF.

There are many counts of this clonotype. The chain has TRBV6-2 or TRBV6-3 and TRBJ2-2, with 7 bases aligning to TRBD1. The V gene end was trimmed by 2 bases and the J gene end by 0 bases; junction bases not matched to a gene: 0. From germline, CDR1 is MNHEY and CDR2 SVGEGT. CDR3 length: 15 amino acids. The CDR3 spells CASSYRGPNTGELFF. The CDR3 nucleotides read TGTGCCAGCAGTTACAGGGGGCCGAACACCGGGGAGCTGTTTTTT.

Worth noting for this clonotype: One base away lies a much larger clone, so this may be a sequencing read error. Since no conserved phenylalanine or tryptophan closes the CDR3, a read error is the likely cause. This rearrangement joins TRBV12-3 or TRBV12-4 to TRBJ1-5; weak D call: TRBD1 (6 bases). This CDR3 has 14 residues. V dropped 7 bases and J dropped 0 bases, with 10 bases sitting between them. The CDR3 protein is CASTTGNSNQPQHS. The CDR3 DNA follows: TGTGCCAGCACCACAGGGAATAGCAATCAGCCCCAGCATTCT.

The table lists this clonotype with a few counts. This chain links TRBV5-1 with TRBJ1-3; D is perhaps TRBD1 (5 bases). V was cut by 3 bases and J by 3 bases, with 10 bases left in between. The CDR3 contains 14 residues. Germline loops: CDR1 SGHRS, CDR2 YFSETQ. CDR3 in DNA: TGCGCCAGCAGCTCAGGGTCGGATGGAAACACCATATATTTT. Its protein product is CASSSGSDGNTIYF.

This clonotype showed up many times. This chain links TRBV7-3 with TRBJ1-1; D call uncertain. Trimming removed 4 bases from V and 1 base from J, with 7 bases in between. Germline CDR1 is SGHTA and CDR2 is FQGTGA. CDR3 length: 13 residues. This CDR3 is CASSSGANTEAFF. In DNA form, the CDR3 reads TGTGCCAGCAGCTCAGGCGCGAACACTGAAGCTTTCTTT. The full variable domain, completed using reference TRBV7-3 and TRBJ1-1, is GAGVSQTPSNKVTEKGKYVELRCDPISGHTALYWYRQSLGQGPEFLIYFQGTGAADDSGLPNDRFFAVRPEGSVSTLKIQRTERGDSAVYLCASSSGANTEAFFGQGTRLTVV.

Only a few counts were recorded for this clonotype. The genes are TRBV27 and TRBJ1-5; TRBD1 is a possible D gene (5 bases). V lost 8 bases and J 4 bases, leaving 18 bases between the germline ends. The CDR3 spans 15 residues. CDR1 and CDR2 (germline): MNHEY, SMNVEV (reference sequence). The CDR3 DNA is TGTGCCAGCCGTACAGGTACTTTACCAAATCAGCCCCAGCATTTT. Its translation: CASRTGTLPNQPQHF.